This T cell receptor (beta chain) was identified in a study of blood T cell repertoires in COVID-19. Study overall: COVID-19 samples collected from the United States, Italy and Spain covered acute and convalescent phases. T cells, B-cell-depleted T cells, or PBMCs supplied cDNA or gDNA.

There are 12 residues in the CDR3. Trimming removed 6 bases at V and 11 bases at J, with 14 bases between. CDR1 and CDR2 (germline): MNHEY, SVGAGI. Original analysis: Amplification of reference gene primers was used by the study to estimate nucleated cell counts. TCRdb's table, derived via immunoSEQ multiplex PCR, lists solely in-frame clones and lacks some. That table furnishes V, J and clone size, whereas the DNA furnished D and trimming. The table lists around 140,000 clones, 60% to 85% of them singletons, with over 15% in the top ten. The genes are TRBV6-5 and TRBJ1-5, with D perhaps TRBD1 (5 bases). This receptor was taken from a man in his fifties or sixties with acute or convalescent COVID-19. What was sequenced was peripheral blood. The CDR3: CASSQGLGSQHF. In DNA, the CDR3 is TGTGCCAGCAGCCAGGGATTGGGGTCCCAGCATTTT.